The sequence of this T cell receptor beta chain was determined in a study of blood T cell repertoires in COVID-19 (dated by TCRdb to the early 2020s). For the wider study: The collaborator samples originated in the United States, Italy and Spain and spanned the acute and convalescent phases of COVID-19. The samples were drawn from two sources: the first 160 participants of the ongoing ImmuneRACE study, and 1,000 to 1,500 subjects contributed by 6 global collaborators. Subjects who had been exposed to COVID-19, were actively infected with it, or had recovered from it provided the deeply sampled blood TCRbeta repertoires that made up the dataset. The prospective study material was composed of cDNA or gDNA derived from T cells, B-cell-depleted T cells, or PBMCs. HLA class I and class II types, where available, came from metadata supplied by the sample provider rather than from assay-based typing. The sample metadata nearly always contained a de-identified subject ID, COVID-19 status, age in years and sex. A freely available public database, intended as a resource for researchers studying the immune response to SARS-CoV-2, is where the repertoires were released. Study-level results and caveats: The quantity of clinical and demographic metadata differed by source and by participant and was supplied without curation.

The immunoSEQ Assay, a bias-controlled multiplex PCR, was used to amplify TCRbeta CDR3 regions from genomic DNA. The study's processing was this. Nucleated cell counts per sample were estimated from amplification of reference gene primers within the assay. To quantify the absolute abundance of each unique TCRbeta CDR3 rearrangement, sequence reads were collapsed and filtered. For each sample, productive Simpson clonality was calculated as the square root of Simpson's diversity index over productive rearrangements. Sourced from immuneACCESS, this table was stored by TCRdb with only in-frame sequences that have V and J called. A share of the clones is absent; for the studies checked, an unresolved V gene accounts for under half, and the remainder has no known explanation. Clonal size and the V and J genes are those of that table, whereas D and trimming came from the DNA. In all, the sample holds approximately 65,000 clones, and 79% of those were seen once. The top ten clonotypes cover 20% of the sample.

Whole blood was collected in K2EDTA tubes by collaborating institutions according to the institutions' own protocols. For TCRbeta analysis, collaborators shipped samples as frozen whole blood, isolated PBMCs, or DNA extracted from either of those sample types. The table lists this clone with a few counts. What antigen it recognizes has not been identified. Nothing much larger sits one base from this clone, and base qualities are not available. Inclusive of the bounding cysteine and phenylalanine, the CDR3 is 16 residues long. The read is trimmed to its CDR3 DNA, 48 bases read in frame from base 1. CDR1 is given as ENHRY and CDR2 as SYGVKD, both from the germline V gene. V ends up 2 bases short and J 1 base short, with an unmatched junction base count of 6.

This receptor was taken from a woman over 75 with active or convalescent COVID-19. Sequencing input: peripheral blood. The sequence joins TRBV10-3 to TRBJ1-1; 8 nucleotides in the junction match TRBD1. Here the CDR3 is given as CAISEGPGQANTEAFF. The bases are TGTGCCATCAGTGAGGGACCGGGACAGGCGAACACTGAAGCTTTCTTT.